The 27 T cell receptor beta chains in this list originate from one sample, sequenced in a study of PD-1 blockade in classical Hodgkin lymphoma. All patients experienced relapse after autologous stem cell transplantation, and brentuximab vedotin exposure was variable. Researchers pulled CD8+ T cells out of thawed PBMCs using magnetic negative selection. TCRdb's copy holds only in-frame clones and misses some; the assay was immunoSEQ multiplex PCR. Here the sample spans 1,900 or so clones, approximately 84% being singletons. Sequencing used CD8+ T cells from blood, obtained at baseline. The receptors were sampled from a human donor with classical Hodgkin lymphoma.

In DNA form, the CDR3 reads TGCGCCAGCAGCCAAGATCCGGGGCTATTTAGCACAGATACGCAGTATTTT. It encodes CASSQDPGLFSTDTQYF. The chain uses TRBV4-3 and TRBJ2-3, with D possibly being TRBD1 or TRBD2 (5 bases each). Germline V gives CDR1 LGHNA, CDR2 YSLEER. The CDR3 is 17 amino acids. V dropped 0 bases and J dropped 0 bases, with 13 bases sitting between them.

The chain joins TRBV27 to TRBJ2-1; 8 bases align to TRBD2. This CDR3 is built from 16 residues. Germline values: CDR1 MNHEY, CDR2 SMNVEV (reference sequence). After removal of 6 bases from V and 8 bases from J, the junction contained 15 bases not matched to a gene. In DNA, the CDR3 is TGTGCCAGCAGCTCAGTTTCGGGGGGGCGAACACATGAGCAGTTCTTC. Protein: CASSSVSGGRTHEQFF.

The chain recombines TRBV10-3 with TRBJ2-7, with 10 bases aligning to TRBD2. V was clipped by 9 bases and J by 2 bases; unmatched bases: 4. There are 13 residues in the CDR3. Germline CDR1 and CDR2: ENHRY and SYGVKD. For the CDR3, the DNA is TGTGCCATAGCTAGCGGGAGCACCTACGAGCAGTACTTC. This translates into CAIASGSTYEQYF.

This sequence joins TRBV30 and TRBJ1-2; D not certain. The CDR3 runs 11 residues. The germline V and J ends were trimmed by 3 bases and 4 bases, with 6 bases remaining between them. The germline V gene has CDR1 GTSNPN and CDR2 SVGIG (reference sequence). CDR3 amino acids: CAWRGGYGYTF. The CDR3 nucleotides are TGTGCCTGGAGGGGCGGCTATGGCTACACCTTC.

This clone was observed a handful of times. CDR3 region: CASSLSQQGMDEQYF. CDR3 DNA sequence: TGTGCCAGCAGTTTATCGCAACAGGGGATGGACGAGCAGTACTTC. This chain uses TRBV27 with TRBJ2-7; TRBD1 agrees at 7 bases. Germline V gene lookup returns CDR1 MNHEY and CDR2 SMNVEV (reference sequence). Trimming took 0 bases from V and 5 from J; bases not matched to a gene: 7. The CDR3 spans 15 residues.

The chain links TRBV7-9 to TRBJ1-1; possibly TRBD1 for D (6 bases). Germline CDR1 is SEHNR and CDR2 is FQNEAQ (reference sequence). The CDR3 extends over 16 amino acids. V lost 4 bases and J 1 base, leaving 16 bases between the germline ends. CDR3: CASSSLPGQRNTEAFF. CDR3 in DNA: TGTGCCAGCAGCTCCCTCCCGGGACAACGGAACACTGAAGCTTTCTTT.

The rearrangement joins TRBV2 to TRBJ2-1, with D possibly matching TRBD2 (6 bases). Between the trimmed V and J ends, which lost 0 bases and 1 base, there was a span of 10 bases. The CDR3 runs to 16 residues. CDR1 SNHLY and CDR2 FYNNEI come from the germline V gene. CDR3 sequence (DNA): TGTGCCAGCAGTGAAGCGTCTAGCGAGTCCTACAATGAGCAGTTCTTC. It codes for CASSEASSESYNEQFF.

The chain couples TRBV10-2 to TRBJ2-7; the match to TRBD1 covers 8 bases. This CDR3 is built from 19 residues. CDR1 is WSHSY and CDR2 is SAAADI in the germline V gene. Unmatched junction bases numbered 19, after V lost 1 base and J lost 5 bases. CDR3 sequence reads: CASSELGSGRGHVGDEQYF. In DNA form, the CDR3 reads TGCGCCAGCAGTGAGTTAGGATCGGGCAGGGGGCATGTAGGAGACGAGCAGTACTTC.

The CDR3 loop reads CASSLTGGFNTEAFF. Here the CDR3 DNA reads TGTGCCAGCAGTTTAACAGGGGGGTTTAACACTGAAGCTTTCTTT. This chain links TRBV27 with TRBJ1-1, with 8 bases fitting TRBD1. This CDR3 region has 15 residues. Unmatched junction bases numbered 4, after V lost 2 bases and J lost 2 bases. Germline CDR1 is MNHEY and CDR2 is SMNVEV (reference sequence).

The chain joins TRBV6-5 to TRBJ1-1; D gene uncertain. From germline, CDR1 is MNHEY and CDR2 SVGAGI. CDR3 length: 13 amino acids. Trimming left V 5 bases short and J 1 base short, with 8 bases between. CDR3 loop: CASSVRWNTEAFF. CDR3 in DNA: TGTGCCAGCAGTGTTCGATGGAACACTGAAGCTTTCTTT.

The V call is TRBV11-2, the J call TRBJ2-3; 10 bases map to TRBD2. V lost 6 bases to trimming and J lost 3 bases; unmatched junction nucleotides: 9. Germline V lookup: CDR1 SGHAT, CDR2 FQNNGV. The CDR3 runs 16 residues. CDR3 nucleotides: TGTGCCAGCAGACCCACAACTAGCGGGAAGACAGATACGCAGTATTTT. The encoded protein is CASRPTTSGKTDTQYF. The entire variable domain, with the rest obtained from reference TRBV11-2 and TRBJ2-3, is as follows: EAGVAQSPRYKIIEKRQSVAFWCNPISGHATLYWYQQILGQGPKLLIQFQNNGVVDDSQLPKDRFSAERLKGVDSTLKIQPAKLEDSAVYLCASRPTTSGKTDTQYFGPGTRLTVL.

The V gene is TRBV6-5, the J gene TRBJ1-1; D gene ambiguous. Trimming removed 2 bases at V and 0 bases at J, with 7 bases between. This CDR3 has 14 residues. CDR1 is MNHEY and CDR2 is SVGAGI in the germline V gene. As DNA, the CDR3 is TGTGCCAGCAGTTACGAGGTCATGAACACTGAAGCTTTCTTT. It yields the protein CASSYEVMNTEAFF.

This clone was seen a handful of times. This chain links TRBV6-5 with TRBJ2-1; TRBD2 might be the D (7 bases). Germline V gene sequence: CDR1 MNHEY, CDR2 SVGAGI. The CDR3 sequence is 15 residues long. V shed 6 bases and J shed 0 bases, with 12 bases lying between them. CDR3 DNA: TGTGCCAGCAGACCTGCGGGGGCCTCCTACAATGAGCAGTTCTTC. Translated, it gives CASRPAGASYNEQFF.

The V call is TRBV30, the J call TRBJ1-2; D call uncertain. V shed 1 base and J shed 5 bases, with 8 bases lying between them. Germline CDR1 is GTSNPN and CDR2 is SVGIG (reference sequence). CDR3 size: 12 residues. CDR3: CAWSERIYGYTF. The CDR3 DNA follows: TGTGCCTGGAGTGAACGAATTTATGGCTACACCTTC. Full variable domain (outside the CDR3, taken from reference TRBV30 and TRBJ1-2): SQTIHQWPATLVQPVGSPLSLECTVEGTSNPNLYWYRQAAGRGLQLLFYSVGIGQISSEVPQNLSASRPQDRQFILSSKKLLLSDSGFYLCAWSERIYGYTFGSGTRLTVV.

A single count supports this clone. The chain carries TRBV27 and TRBJ2-5; D might be TRBD1 (6 bases). The last part of the DNA fits TRBJ2-7 better; the J call may be wrong. The CDR3 consists of 13 residues. Per germline, CDR1 MNHEY and CDR2 SMNVEV (reference sequence). DNA for the CDR3: TGTGCCAGCAGTGCCCGGACAGCTTACGAGCAGTACTTC. Protein sequence: CASSARTAYEQYF.

This clone appeared once. This chain links TRBV11-2 with TRBJ2-7; 7 positions match TRBD1. This CDR3 comprises 15 residues. J lost 2 bases, V lost 0 bases, and 4 bases had no gene match. Germline-derived CDR1 and CDR2 are SGHAT and FQNNGV. The CDR3 DNA sequence: TGTGCCAGCAGCTTAGAGAGGGGGCGAGCCTACGAGCAGTACTTC. Protein sequence: CASSLERGRAYEQYF.

This chain joins TRBV27 and TRBJ2-2; TRBD2 matches at 8 bases. V gave up 6 bases and J gave up 5 bases; unmatched junction bases: 5. This CDR3 region has 14 residues. Per germline, CDR1 MNHEY and CDR2 SMNVEV (reference sequence). CDR3 nucleotide sequence: TGTGCCAGCAGCCGGGGGGGAGAAACCGGGGAGCTGTTTTTT. Its translation is CASSRGGETGELFF.

The chain has TRBV2 and TRBJ2-7; 12 bases map to TRBD1. Looked up from germline, CDR1 is SNHLY and CDR2 is FYNNEI. J lost 7 bases, V lost 6 bases, and 10 bases had no gene match. The CDR3 loop spans 15 amino acids. This CDR3 reads CASSKGRDRGREQYF. For the CDR3, the DNA is TGTGCCAGCAGCAAAGGCCGGGACAGGGGGCGTGAGCAGTACTTC. Complete variable domain (other parts from reference TRBV2 and TRBJ2-7): EPEVTQTPSHQVTQMGQEVILRCVPISNHLYFYWYRQILGQKVEFLVSFYNNEISEKSEIFDDQFSVERPDGSNFTLKIRSTKLEDSAMYFCASSKGRDRGREQYFGPGTRLTVT.

This chain connects TRBV19 to TRBJ2-1; 7 bases fit TRBD2. The CDR3 consists of 15 residues. Germline assignment: CDR1 LNHDA and CDR2 SQIVND (reference sequence). Trimming removed 3 bases from V and 8 bases from J; junction bases left unmatched: 10. The CDR3 reads CASSMTSSKSDEQFF. The CDR3 DNA is TGTGCCAGTAGTATGACTAGCAGTAAATCCGATGAGCAGTTCTTC. The variable domain in full, with the rest retrieved from reference TRBV19 and TRBJ2-1, is DGGITQSPKYLFRKEGQNVTLSCEQNLNHDAMYWYRQDPGQGLRLIYYSQIVNDFQKGDIAEGYSVSREKKESFPLTVTSAQKNPTAFYLCASSMTSSKSDEQFFGPGTRLTVL.

The rearrangement joins TRBV6-5 to TRBJ1-5; 7 bases are shared with TRBD1. J gave up 1 base and V 10 bases, and 4 bases lay outside the gene matches. Germline loops: CDR1 MNHEY, CDR2 SVGAGI. This CDR3 spans 13 amino acids. Here the CDR3 DNA reads TGTGCCACTAAACAGGGGAGCAATCAGCCCCAGCATTTT. This codes for CATKQGSNQPQHF.

The chain recombines TRBV11-1 with TRBJ2-5; D not certain. Germline V gives CDR1 SGHAT, CDR2 FQDESV (reference sequence). The ends were cut back, 3 bases at V and 2 bases at J, with 13 bases in the middle. There are 15 residues in the CDR3. The CDR3 loop is CASSFIRTPQETQYF. Written as DNA, the CDR3 is TGTGCCAGCAGCTTCATCAGGACGCCTCAAGAGACCCAGTACTTC.

This chain uses TRBV5-6 with TRBJ2-5; tentatively, D is TRBD1 (5 bases). Between the trimmed V and J ends, which lost 4 bases and 5 bases, there was a span of 12 bases. This CDR3 region has 13 residues. Germline V gene lookup returns CDR1 SGHDT and CDR2 YYEEEE. CDR3 residues: CASSPTGRETQYF. DNA for the CDR3: TGTGCCAGCAGCCCCACAGGTCGGGAGACCCAGTACTTC.

This chain connects TRBV19 to TRBJ2-7; TRBD2 aligns across 7 bases. Per the germline V gene, CDR1 is LNHDA and CDR2 is SQIVND (reference sequence). This CDR3 comprises 15 residues. V was pared by 10 bases and J by 0 bases, with 12 bases of the junction left unmatched. The CDR3 protein is CATSSFGGFSYEQYF. The DNA for the CDR3 is TGTGCCACCAGTAGTTTCGGGGGGTTCTCCTACGAGCAGTACTTC.

The chain recombines TRBV4-1 with TRBJ1-1, with TRBD1 matching 10 bases. This CDR3 contains 16 residues. V was pared by 0 bases and J by 7 bases, with 8 bases of the junction left unmatched. Germline CDR1 and CDR2: MGHRA and YSYEKL. The CDR3 DNA is TGCGCCAGCAGCCAAGAACCGGGACAGGGGTTGGTTGAAGCTTTCTTT. Amino acids: CASSQEPGQGLVEAFF.

The J gene is TRBJ2-4, the V gene TRBV5-1; TRBD1 matches at 9 bases. V was pared by 4 bases and J by 7 bases, with 0 bases of the junction left unmatched. The CDR3 loop spans 12 amino acids. Per germline, CDR1 SGHRS and CDR2 YFSETQ. The CDR3 DNA follows: TGCGCCAGCAGCGACAGGGGGAACATTCAGTACTTC. Amino acids: CASSDRGNIQYF.

This chain connects TRBV19 to TRBJ2-1; 9 bases map to TRBD2. The CDR3 is made up of 14 amino acids. The V segment lost 4 bases and the J segment 6 bases; nucleotides outside the gene matches: 4. Germline V gene data show CDR1 as LNHDA and CDR2 as SQIVND (reference sequence). CDR3 protein: CASSSGGEINEQFF. In DNA form, the CDR3 reads TGTGCCAGTAGTAGCGGGGGGGAAATCAATGAGCAGTTCTTC.

The rearrangement joins TRBV4-3 to TRBJ2-1, with unresolved D. V was cut by 0 bases and J by 10 bases, with 10 bases left in between. The length of the CDR3 is 13 residues. The germline V gene has CDR1 LGHNA and CDR2 YSLEER. CDR3 DNA sequence: TGCGCCAGCAGCCAAGATGGCACCGAAGAGCAGTTCTTC. This encodes CASSQDGTEEQFF.